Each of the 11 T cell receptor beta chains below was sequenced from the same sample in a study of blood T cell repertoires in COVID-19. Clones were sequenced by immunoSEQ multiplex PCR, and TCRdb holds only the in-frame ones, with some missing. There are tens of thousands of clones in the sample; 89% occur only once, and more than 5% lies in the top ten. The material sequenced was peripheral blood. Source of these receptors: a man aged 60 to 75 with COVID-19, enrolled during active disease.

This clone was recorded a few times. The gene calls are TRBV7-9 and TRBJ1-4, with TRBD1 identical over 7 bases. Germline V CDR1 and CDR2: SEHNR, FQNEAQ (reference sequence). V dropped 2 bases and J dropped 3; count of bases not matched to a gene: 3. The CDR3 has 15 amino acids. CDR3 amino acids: CASSLTGQPNEKLFF. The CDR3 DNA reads TGTGCCAGCAGCTTAACGGGACAGCCTAATGAAAAACTGTTTTTT.

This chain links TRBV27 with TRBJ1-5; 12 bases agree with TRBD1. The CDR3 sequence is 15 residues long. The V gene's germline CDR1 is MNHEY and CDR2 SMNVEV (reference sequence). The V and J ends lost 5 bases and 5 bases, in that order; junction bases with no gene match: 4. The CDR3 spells CASSPGTGGHQPQHF. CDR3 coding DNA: TGTGCCAGCAGTCCCGGGACAGGGGGCCATCAGCCCCAGCATTTT.

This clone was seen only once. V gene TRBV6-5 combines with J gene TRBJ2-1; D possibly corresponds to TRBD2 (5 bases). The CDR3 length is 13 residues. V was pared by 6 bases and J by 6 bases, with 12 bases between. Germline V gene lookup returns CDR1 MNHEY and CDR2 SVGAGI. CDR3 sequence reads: CASSLPGSNEQFF. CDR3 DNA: TGTGCCAGCAGCCTACCTGGGAGCAATGAGCAGTTCTTC.

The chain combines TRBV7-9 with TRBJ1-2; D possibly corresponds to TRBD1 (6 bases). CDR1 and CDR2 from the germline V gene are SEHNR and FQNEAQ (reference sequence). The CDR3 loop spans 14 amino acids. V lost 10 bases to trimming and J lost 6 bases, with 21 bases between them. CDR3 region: CATQQGNMVDGYTF. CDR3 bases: TGTGCCACCCAACAGGGAAATATGGTGGATGGCTACACCTTC. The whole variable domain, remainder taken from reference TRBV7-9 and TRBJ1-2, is DTGVSQNPRHKITKRGQNVTFRCDPISEHNRLYWYRQTLGQGPEFLTYFQNEAQLEKSRLLSDRFSAERPKGSFSTLEIQRTEQGDSAMYLCATQQGNMVDGYTFGSGTRLTVV.

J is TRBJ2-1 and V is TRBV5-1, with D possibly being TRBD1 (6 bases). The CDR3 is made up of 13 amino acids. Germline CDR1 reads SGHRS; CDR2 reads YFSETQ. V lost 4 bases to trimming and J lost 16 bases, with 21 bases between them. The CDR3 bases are TGCGCCAGCAGCGGACCCCCCACAGGGTTGATATTCTTC. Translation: CASSGPPTGLIFF. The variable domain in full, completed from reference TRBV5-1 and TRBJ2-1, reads KAGVTQTPRYLIKTRGQQVTLSCSPISGHRSVSWYQQTPGQGLQFLFEYFSETQRNKGNFPGRFSGRQFSNSRSEMNVSTLELGDSALYLCASSGPPTGLIFFGPGTRLTVL.

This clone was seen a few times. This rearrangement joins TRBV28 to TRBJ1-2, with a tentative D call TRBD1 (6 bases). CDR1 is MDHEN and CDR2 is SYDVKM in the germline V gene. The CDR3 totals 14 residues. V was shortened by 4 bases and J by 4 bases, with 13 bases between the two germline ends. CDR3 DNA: TGTGCCAGCAGTTCAACCGGACAGCCCTATGGCTACACCTTC. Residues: CASSSTGQPYGYTF.

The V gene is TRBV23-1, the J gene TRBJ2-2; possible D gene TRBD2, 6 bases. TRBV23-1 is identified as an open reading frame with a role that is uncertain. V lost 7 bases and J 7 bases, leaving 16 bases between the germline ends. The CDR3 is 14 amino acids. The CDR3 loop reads CASTPVSGVGELFF. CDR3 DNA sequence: TGCGCCAGCACCCCCGTTTCGGGGGTCGGGGAGCTGTTTTTT.

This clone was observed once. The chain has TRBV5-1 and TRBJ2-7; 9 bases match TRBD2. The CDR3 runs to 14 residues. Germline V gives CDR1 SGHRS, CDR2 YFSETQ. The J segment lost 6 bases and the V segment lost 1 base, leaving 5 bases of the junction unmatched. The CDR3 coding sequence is TGCGCCAGCAGCTTGATGCTAGCGGGGCGCGAGCAGTACTTC. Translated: CASSLMLAGREQYF.

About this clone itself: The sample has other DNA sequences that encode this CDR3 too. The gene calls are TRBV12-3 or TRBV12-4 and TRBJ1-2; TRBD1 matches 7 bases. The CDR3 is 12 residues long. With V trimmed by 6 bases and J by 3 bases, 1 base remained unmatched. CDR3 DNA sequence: TGTGCCAGCAGCCAGGGGGACTATGGCTACACCTTC. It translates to CASSQGDYGYTF.

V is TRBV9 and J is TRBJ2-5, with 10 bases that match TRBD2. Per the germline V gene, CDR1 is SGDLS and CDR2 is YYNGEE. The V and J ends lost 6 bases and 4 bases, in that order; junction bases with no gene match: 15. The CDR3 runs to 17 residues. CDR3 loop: CASTPGRTSGKGETQYF. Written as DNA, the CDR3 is TGTGCCAGCACCCCGGGAAGGACTAGCGGTAAGGGAGAGACCCAGTACTTC.

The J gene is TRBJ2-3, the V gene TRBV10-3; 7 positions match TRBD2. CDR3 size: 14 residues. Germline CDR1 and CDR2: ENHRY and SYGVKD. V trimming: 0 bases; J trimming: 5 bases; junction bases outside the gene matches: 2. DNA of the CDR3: TGTGCCATCAGTGAGTCGATAGCGGGAGATACGCAGTATTTT. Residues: CAISESIAGDTQYF.